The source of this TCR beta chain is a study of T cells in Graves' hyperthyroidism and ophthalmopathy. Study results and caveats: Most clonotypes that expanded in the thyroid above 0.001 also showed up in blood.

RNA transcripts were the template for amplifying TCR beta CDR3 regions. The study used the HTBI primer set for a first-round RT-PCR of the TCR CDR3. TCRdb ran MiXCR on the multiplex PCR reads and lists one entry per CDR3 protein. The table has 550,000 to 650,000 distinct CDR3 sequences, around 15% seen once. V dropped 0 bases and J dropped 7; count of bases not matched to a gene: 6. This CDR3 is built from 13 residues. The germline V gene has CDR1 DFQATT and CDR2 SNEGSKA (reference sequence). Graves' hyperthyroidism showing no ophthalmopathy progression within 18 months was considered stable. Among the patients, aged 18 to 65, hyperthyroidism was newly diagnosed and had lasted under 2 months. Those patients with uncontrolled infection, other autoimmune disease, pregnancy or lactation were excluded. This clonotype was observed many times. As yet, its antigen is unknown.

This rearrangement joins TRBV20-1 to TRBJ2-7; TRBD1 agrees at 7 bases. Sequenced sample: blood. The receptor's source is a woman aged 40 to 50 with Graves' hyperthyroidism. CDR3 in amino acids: CSARDLPGGEQYF. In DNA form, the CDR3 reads TGCAGTGCTAGAGATTTGCCAGGGGGTGAGCAGTACTTC.